This entry features one T cell receptor (beta chain) sequence. The record originates from a study of blood T cell repertoires in COVID-19. The junction had 4 bases not matched to a gene; V was cut back by 5 bases and J by 0 bases. The length of the CDR3 is 14 residues. Germline V gene sequence: CDR1 GTSNPN, CDR2 SVGIG (reference sequence). Sequenced by immunoSEQ multiplex PCR; TCRdb stores in-frame clones only, minus some. This sample carries a few hundred thousand clones, approximately 86% of them seen once, and the ten largest clones take 3.5% to 4.5%. The chain recombines TRBV30 with TRBJ1-5, with 7 bases identical to TRBD1. The TCR sequence derives from a woman aged 40-49 years with acute COVID-19. The sequenced sample was PBMCs or T cells enriched from blood (not recorded which). The CDR3 nucleotides are TGTGCCTGGTCCGGGACAGCTAGCAATCAGCCCCAGCATTTT. This codes for CAWSGTASNQPQHF.